The 11 T cell receptor beta chains listed next were all sequenced from one sample in a study of breast tumors, draining lymph nodes, adjacent tissues. The lymph nodes were axillary draining lymph nodes from breast cancer patients. TCRdb ran MiXCR on the multiplex PCR reads and lists one entry per CDR3 protein. The sample consists of over 150,000 distinct CDR3 sequences, around a third of them appearing once. What was sequenced was axillary lymph node tissue. The origin of the receptors is a female donor with breast cancer. Some clones in this sample may be carry-over from other donors' samples.

This clonotype was counted ten times or more. J is TRBJ1-2 and V is TRBV4-1, with D tentatively TRBD1 (6 bases). Germline-derived CDR1 and CDR2 are MGHRA and YSYEKL. The CDR3 is 15 residues long. The V and J ends lost 4 bases and 0 bases respectively, with 12 bases between them. In nucleotides, the CDR3 is TGCGCCAGCAGCCCCCAAGGGGGAACTAACTATGGCTACACCTTC. It yields the protein CASSPQGGTNYGYTF.

Notes on this clonotype: The final CDR3 position lacks the conserved phenylalanine or tryptophan, pointing to a likely read error. No DNA is shown, since the ends of the CDR3 on it are uncertain; the CDR3 is the one TCRdb lists. The genes are TRBV7-2 and TRBJ2-2; TRBD1 is the table's D call, not checked against the DNA. The germline CDR1 and CDR2 sequences are SGHTA and FQGNSA. The CDR3 totals 15 residues, both ends included. CDR3: CASSQGTAKTGELLL.

J is TRBJ2-6 and V is TRBV28; D may correspond to TRBD1 or TRBD2 (6 bases each). The CDR3 contains 15 residues. V lost 3 bases and J lost 2, with 8 bases in between. Germline loops: CDR1 MDHEN, CDR2 SYDVKM. CDR3 in DNA: TGTGCCAGCAGTTTGAGGGGGGCTGGGGCCAACGTCCTGACTTTC. This gives the protein CASSLRGAGANVLTF.

This clonotype was counted ten times or more. The CDR3 DNA reads TGTGCCTGGAAACCGGGGGGCGGAAACACCATATATTTT. This gives the protein CAWKPGGGNTIYF. J is TRBJ1-3 and V is TRBV30, with D perhaps TRBD1 (6 bases). The CDR3 length is 13 residues. Germline loops: CDR1 GTSNPN, CDR2 SVGIG (reference sequence). Trimming took off 4 bases at V and 4 bases at J, with 11 bases between the two ends.

This clonotype was seen at least ten times. This CDR3 reads CASSFSAGGPYEQYF. DNA for the CDR3: TGTGCCAGCAGCTTTTCAGCGGGAGGGCCCTACGAGCAGTACTTC. The chain carries TRBV9 and TRBJ2-7; TRBD2 aligns across 10 bases. Per the germline V gene, CDR1 is SGDLS and CDR2 is YYNGEE. After removal of 4 bases from V and 2 bases from J, the junction contained 6 bases not matched to a gene. The CDR3 loop spans 15 amino acids.

This clonotype was recorded at least ten times. The chain employs TRBV5-4 and TRBJ2-2, with a tentative D call TRBD1 (6 bases). This CDR3 region has 15 residues. The ends were cut back, 0 bases at V and 0 bases at J, with 6 bases in the middle. Germline CDR1 reads SGHNT; CDR2 reads YYREEE (reference sequence). The CDR3: CASSLAGANTGELFF. DNA for the CDR3: TGTGCCAGCAGCTTGGCAGGGGCGAACACCGGGGAGCTGTTTTTT. The variable domain in full, completed from reference TRBV5-4 and TRBJ2-2, reads ETGVTQSPTHLIKTRGQQVTLRCSSQSGHNTVSWYQQALGQGPQFIFQYYREEENGRGNFPPRFSGLQFPNYSSELNVNALELDDSALYLCASSLAGANTGELFFGEGSRLTVL.

The sample holds a few counts of this clonotype. The junction departs from germline at one end; a sequencing error may be responsible. The rearrangement joins TRBV6-2 or TRBV6-3 to TRBJ2-1; TRBD2 aligns across 8 bases. The CDR3 sequence is 13 residues long. Germline CDR1 and CDR2: MNHEY and SVGEGT. CDR3 coding DNA: TGTGCCAGCAGTCACTCGGAGCGGGGGGAGCAGTTCTTC. Translation: CASSHSERGEQFF.

This clonotype is judged medium-sized. The chain links TRBV7-6 to TRBJ2-1, with D perhaps given as TRBD1 or TRBD2 (6 bases each). V was cut by 1 base and J by 2 bases, with 12 bases left in between. Germline values: CDR1 SGHVS, CDR2 FNYEAQ. The CDR3 sequence is 16 residues long. The CDR3 loop reads CASSLGAGGPYNEQFF. CDR3 nucleotide sequence: TGTGCCAGCAGCTTAGGAGCTGGGGGGCCCTACAATGAGCAGTTCTTC.

This clonotype has ten or more counts. This chain uses TRBV19 with TRBJ1-2; D possibly corresponds to TRBD1 (6 bases). CDR1 is LNHDA and CDR2 is SQIVND in the germline V gene (reference sequence). With 7 bases removed from V and 3 bases from J, the gap between germline ends came to 15 bases. The CDR3 has 14 amino acids. CDR3: CASKSGEGHYGYTF. Written as DNA, the CDR3 is TGTGCCAGTAAGTCAGGGGAAGGTCACTATGGCTACACCTTC.

The chain has TRBV27 and TRBJ2-3; D remains unclear. The CDR3 extends over 15 amino acids. V lost 5 bases, J lost 0 bases, and 12 bases lay in between. The germline V gene encodes CDR1 MNHEY and CDR2 SMNVEV (reference sequence). The CDR3 DNA reads as TGTGCCAGCAGTCCCGACGGTTATAGCACAGATACGCAGTATTTT. This translates into CASSPDGYSTDTQYF.

This clonotype was seen only a few times. The chain combines TRBV6-2 or TRBV6-3 with TRBJ2-1, with D uncertain. The V and J ends lost 5 bases and 0 bases respectively, with 11 bases between them. This CDR3 has 15 residues. Germline values: CDR1 MNHEY, CDR2 SVGEGT. CDR3 in DNA: TGTGCCAGCAGTCAAAGGCTCAACTCCTACAATGAGCAGTTCTTC. Its translation: CASSQRLNSYNEQFF.